The rows below give T cell receptor beta chains drawn from one sample of a study of PD-1 blockade in mismatch repair-deficient tumors. Assay used: immunoSEQ multiplex PCR; TCRdb lists only in-frame clones, some missing. The sample shows about 22,000 clones, just under 85% of them seen only once. The sequences come from peripheral blood, collected 2 weeks after starting pembrolizumab. The source of these receptors is an adult with mismatch repair-deficient cancer. Each CDR3 is given with its conserved first and last residue. The D gene is left open where the match is weak. Clone sizes are given selectively: once, few, many, or a class where the clone is expanded.

v_gene	j_gene	d_gene	abundance	CDR3nt	CDR3aa
TRBV27	TRBJ2-5	TRBD2	.	TGTGCCAGCAGTTTTGGCGGGAGGAAGACCCAGTACTTC	CASSFGGRKTQYF
TRBV9	TRBJ1-1	.	.	TGTGCCAGCAGCCAAGGACATATGAACACTGAAGCTTTCTTT	CASSQGHMNTEAFF
TRBV18	TRBJ2-1	TRBD2	.	TGTGCCAGCTCACCACGGGGCGGGAGAACGTCCAATGAGCAGTTCTTC	CASSPRGGRTSNEQFF
TRBV7-9	TRBJ2-3	.	.	TGTGCCAGCAGTTCTTTAGCGGAGACCCTCACAGATACGCAGTATTTT	CASSSLAETLTDTQYF
TRBV19	TRBJ2-1	.	.	TGTGCCAGTAGGTCGGGAGTACTTTGGGAGTACAATGAGCAGTTCTTC	CASRSGVLWEYNEQFF
TRBV15	TRBJ2-3	.	medium-sized	TGTGCCACCAGCAGCTCTCCCGCAGATACGCAGTATTTT	CATSSSPADTQYF
TRBV6-6	TRBJ2-5	TRBD2	.	TGTGCCAGCACCTCAGCGGGGTACCAAGAGACCCAGTACTTC	CASTSAGYQETQYF
TRBV6-1	TRBJ2-3	.	once	TGTGCCAGCTCGGGATTCACAGATACGCAGTATTTT	CASSGFTDTQYF
TRBV10-3	TRBJ2-6	TRBD1	.	TGTGCCATCAGGTCGACAGGGGGCTATGGGGCCAACGTCCTGACTTTC	CAIRSTGGYGANVLTF
TRBV28	TRBJ2-7	.	.	TGTGCCAGCAGCCCCAACCATCAGACGTACGAGCAGTACTTC	CASSPNHQTYEQYF
TRBV7-2	TRBJ2-7	.	.	TGTGCCAGCAGCTTGTCGACGGGACTGACCTACGAGCAGTACTTC	CASSLSTGLTYEQYF
TRBV10-2	TRBJ2-5	TRBD1	.	TGCGCCAGCAGTGATTACAGGGGGCTGGAGACCCAGTACTTC	CASSDYRGLETQYF
TRBV7-9	TRBJ2-7	TRBD1	.	TGTGCCAGCAGCTCTGACAGGGCCCGTTCCTACGAGCAGTACTTC	CASSSDRARSYEQYF
TRBV5-4	TRBJ2-2	.	.	TGTGCCAGCAGCCAGGGCGACACCGGGGAGCTGTTTTTT	CASSQGDTGELFF
TRBV6-6	TRBJ1-5	.	.	TGTGCCAGCAGTTACCCGAGTCACCCCCAGCATTTT	CASSYPSHPQHF
TRBV18	TRBJ2-1	.	.	TGTGCCAGCTCACCACCGTTGGGTCTAGGGTTGGACAATGAGCAGTTCTTC	CASSPPLGLGLDNEQFF
TRBV7-9	TRBJ2-1	.	.	TGTGCCAGCAGCCCAGCTACTAGCACCTCCTACAATGAGCAGTTCTTC	CASSPATSTSYNEQFF
TRBV4-1	TRBJ1-4	TRBD1	.	TGCGCCAGCAGCCCGGGACAGGGCGGAGAAAAACTGTTTTTT	CASSPGQGGEKLFF
TRBV21-1	TRBJ1-2	.	.	TGTGCCAGCAGCAACCACAGGAGGTGGGGTGGCTACACCTTC	CASSNHRRWGGYTF
TRBV4-3	TRBJ2-7	TRBD2	.	TGCGCCAGCAGCCAAGATATCCACAGCGGGAGTGTCCCCTACGAGCAGTACTTC	CASSQDIHSGSVPYEQYF
TRBV7-9	TRBJ2-1	TRBD1	.	TGTGCCAGCAGCGTGACAGGGCCGATCGGGGATGAGCAGTTCTTC	CASSVTGPIGDEQFF
TRBV11-2	TRBJ1-2	TRBD1	.	TGTGCCAGCAGCCCCGAAGGACAGGGTACGGGGGGCTACACCTTC	CASSPEGQGTGGYTF
TRBV29-1	TRBJ2-1	.	once	TGCAGCGTTGTTCTCCGACAGTCAGGCTCCTACAATGAGCAGTTCTTC	CSVVLRQSGSYNEQFF
TRBV29-1	TRBJ2-2	.	.	TGCAGCGTTGCAGGGACACTAGGCCTGCTTGGCGGGGAGCTGTTTTTT	CSVAGTLGLLGGELFF
TRBV28	TRBJ2-2	TRBD2	.	TGTGCCAGCAGCCTTACGGGAGGGGCCGGGGAGCTGTTTTTT	CASSLTGGAGELFF
TRBV10-3	TRBJ2-7	.	.	TGTGCCATCAGTGAGTCGATCGACCCCGGGGAGCAGTACTTC	CAISESIDPGEQYF
TRBV7-8	TRBJ1-1	.	.	TGTGCCAGCAGCTCGGGACCGTCAAACACTGAAGCTTTCTTT	CASSSGPSNTEAFF
TRBV9	TRBJ2-7	.	.	TGTGCCAGCAGCACAAGCGAGAGCTCCTACGAGCAGTACTTC	CASSTSESSYEQYF
TRBV4-2	TRBJ2-1	TRBD2	.	TGTGCCAGCAGCCGGGTGACTAGCGGCTCCTACAATGAGCAGTTCTTC	CASSRVTSGSYNEQFF
TRBV6-5	TRBJ1-2	.	.	TGTGCCAGCAGGGGGTCCGGGGATGGCTACACCTTC	CASRGSGDGYTF
TRBV5-8	TRBJ1-1	TRBD1	.	TGTGCCAGCAGCTCATACGACAGGGCAGGGTGGGGAGCTTTCTTT	CASSSYDRAGWGAFF
TRBV7-2	TRBJ1-2	.	.	TGTGCCAGCAGCTACTTAAAGGACACGGCGATAGGCTACACCTTC	CASSYLKDTAIGYTF
TRBV10-3	TRBJ2-1	.	.	TGTGCCACCGGGACTTACAATGAGCAGTTCTTC	CATGTYNEQFF
TRBV19	TRBJ1-5	TRBD1	.	TGTGCCAGCAGGGGACAGTACAATCAGCCCCAGCATTTT	CASRGQYNQPQHF
TRBV6-1	TRBJ1-5	.	.	TGTGCCAGCAGTGAAGCGCGGGGGGCTAAGCAGCCCCAGCATTTT	CASSEARGAKQPQHF
TRBV30	TRBJ2-3	.	.	TGTGCCTGGACTGGAGGACAGAGCACAGATACGCAGTATTTT	CAWTGGQSTDTQYF
TRBV7-2	TRBJ2-5	TRBD1	.	TGTGCCAGCAGCCGACAGGGGGAGACCCAGTACTTC	CASSRQGETQYF